These T cell receptor beta chains were read from a single sample in a study of T cell changes during pregnancy in multiple sclerosis. Method: immunoSEQ multiplex PCR; TCRdb's copy keeps in-frame clones and lacks some. Of some 48,000 clones in the sample, 85% to 95% were seen once. Sequencing used CD4+ T cells from peripheral blood mononuclear cells, obtained after pregnancy. The origin of the receptors is a female donor in good health, enrolled as a control in a pregnancy study. Each CDR3 is given with its conserved first and last residue. Fields, in order: V gene, CDR3 protein.

TRBV5-4	CASSFGGAPQETQYF
TRBV11-3	CASSLSGFTEQFF
TRBV7-3	CASSRYYPNEQFF
TRBV28	CASSRHRDYGYTF
TRBV5-4	CASRQTYLNTEAFF
TRBV29-1	CSVVRTGRLNTEAFF
TRBV7-2	CASSLQGQGNGYTF
TRBV19	CASSIASGATSYNEQFF
TRBV6-1	CASGWGQGVLKAFF
TRBV27	CASSLKGGNYGYTF
TRBV9	CASSVDRMDSEQYF
TRBV2	CASSGIGTGDYEQYF
TRBV29-1	CSVAFLAGDGDTQYF
TRBV18	CASSPSQTGEAFF
TRBV2	CASREQGLNYGYTF
TRBV11-1	CASSSPWTSGFSYEQYF
TRBV5-1	CASNPGGYNEQFF
TRBV10-3	CATRDSGAGELFF
TRBV4-1	CASSQVPGGVGTGELFF
TRBV19	CASSPGQAFYGYTF
TRBV2	CASTLRGGSYGYTF
TRBV6-6	CASSPSYGYTF
TRBV5-8	CASIDSPSTDTQYF